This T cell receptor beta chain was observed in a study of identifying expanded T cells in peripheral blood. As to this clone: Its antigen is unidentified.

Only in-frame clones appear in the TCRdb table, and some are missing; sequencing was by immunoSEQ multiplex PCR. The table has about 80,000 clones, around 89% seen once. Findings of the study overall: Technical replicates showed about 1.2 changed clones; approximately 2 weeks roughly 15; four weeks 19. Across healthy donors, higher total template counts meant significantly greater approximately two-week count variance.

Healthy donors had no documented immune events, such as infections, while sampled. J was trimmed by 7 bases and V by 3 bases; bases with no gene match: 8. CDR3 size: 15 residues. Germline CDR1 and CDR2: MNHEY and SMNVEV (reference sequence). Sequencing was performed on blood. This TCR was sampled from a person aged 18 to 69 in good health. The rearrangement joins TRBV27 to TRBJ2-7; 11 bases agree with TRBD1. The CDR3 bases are TGTGCCAGCAGTTTCCGGACAGGGGGCATCGGGGAGCAGTACTTC. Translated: CASSFRTGGIGEQYF.